The rows below give T cell receptor beta chains drawn from one sample of a study of Ad26.COV2.S vaccination and SARS-CoV-2 variants. Sequencing used immunoSEQ multiplex PCR; TCRdb keeps in-frame clones, though not all of them. The sample yields about 680,000 clones, more than 70% seen once. The specimen comprised peripheral blood, sampled in a trial of Ad26.COV2.S vaccine versus placebo. The source of these receptors is a person aged 18 to 59 who received the Ad26.COV2.S COVID-19 vaccine or a placebo. Both conserved end residues are part of each CDR3. D genes are given only for firm matches. Clone size is shown for a subset of rows, as once, few, many or a class of expanded clone.

CDR3aa | CDR3nt | j_gene | d_gene | v_gene | abundance
CASSLGLQGQETQYF | TGCGCCAGCAGCTTGGGGCTACAGGGGCAAGAGACCCAGTACTTC | TRBJ2-5 | TRBD1 | TRBV5-1 | .
CAISEQSDIGETQYF | TGTGCCATCAGTGAACAGTCAGATATTGGAGAGACCCAGTACTTC | TRBJ2-5 | . | TRBV10-3 | .
CAISETGQANTEAFF | TGTGCCATCAGTGAGACCGGACAGGCGAACACTGAAGCTTTCTTT | TRBJ1-1 | TRBD1 | TRBV10-3 | .
CASSPQGGETQYF | TGTGCCAGCAGTCCACAGGGGGGAGAAACCCAGTACTTC | TRBJ2-5 | TRBD1 | TRBV12-3/TRBV12-4 | .
CASSQDEGLEVNEQFF | TGTGCCAGCAGCCAAGATGAGGGACTAGAGGTCAATGAGCAGTTCTTC | TRBJ2-1 | TRBD2 | TRBV4-2 | .
CASSPSGGSTDTQYF | TGTGCCAGCTCCCCCTCTGGCGGGAGCACAGATACGCAGTATTTT | TRBJ2-3 | . | TRBV18 | .
CASSYTGWGEQFF | TGTGCCAGCAGCTATACAGGCTGGGGTGAGCAGTTCTTC | TRBJ2-1 | . | TRBV5-8 | .
CSVVGPGPGNTGELFF | TGCAGCGTTGTGGGGCCGGGGCCAGGTAACACCGGGGAGCTGTTTTTT | TRBJ2-2 | . | TRBV29-1 | .
CASSQASATSGVIRYEQYF | TGTGCCAGCAGCCAAGCCTCGGCGACTAGCGGGGTGATTCGCTACGAGCAGTACTTC | TRBJ2-7 | TRBD2 | TRBV14 | .
CAGPSGFGYTF | TGTGCCGGGCCTAGTGGGTTTGGCTACACCTTC | TRBJ1-2 | . | TRBV30 | once
CASLAGGSSTDTQYF | TGTGCCAGCCTCGCGGGGGGCTCTAGCACAGATACGCAGTATTTT | TRBJ2-3 | TRBD2 | TRBV3-1/TRBV3-2 | .
CASSPSQGGLVADTQYF | TGTGCCAGCAGCCCTTCACAGGGCGGGCTAGTAGCGGATACGCAGTATTTT | TRBJ2-3 | . | TRBV7-9 | .
CASSSTYEQYF | TGTGCCAGCAGCTCCACGTACGAGCAGTACTTC | TRBJ2-7 | . | TRBV7-2 | .
CASTTGGAFGELFF | TGTGCCAGTACGACAGGGGGTGCGTTCGGGGAGCTGTTTTTT | TRBJ2-2 | TRBD1 | TRBV19 | once
CASSREGATNEKLFF | TGTGCCAGCAGCCGCGAGGGAGCAACTAATGAAAAACTGTTTTTT | TRBJ1-4 | . | TRBV6-2/TRBV6-3 | .
CASSPRTSVKETQYF | TGTGCCAGTAGTCCCCGGACTAGCGTGAAAGAGACCCAGTACTTC | TRBJ2-5 | TRBD2 | TRBV19 | .
CASSIDGQGARGYTF | TGTGCCAGTAGTATAGATGGACAGGGGGCCAGGGGCTACACCTTC | TRBJ1-2 | TRBD1 | TRBV19 | .
CASSYHQETQYF | TGTGCCAGCAGCTACCACCAAGAGACCCAGTACTTC | TRBJ2-5 | . | TRBV5-4 | once
CASSSGQGSQPQHF | TGTGCCAGCAGCTCAGGACAGGGAAGCCAGCCCCAGCATTTT | TRBJ1-5 | TRBD1 | TRBV5-8 | .
CASSMSASGRYEQYF | TGTGCCAGTAGTATGTCGGCTAGCGGGAGGTACGAGCAGTACTTC | TRBJ2-7 | TRBD2 | TRBV19 | .
CASRGFRNYNEQFF | TGTGCCAGTAGAGGGTTTCGGAATTACAATGAGCAGTTCTTC | TRBJ2-1 | . | TRBV19 | .
CASSSRDREVGDF | TGTGCCAGCAGCTCCCGGGACAGGGAAGTCGGGGACTTC | TRBJ2-7 | TRBD1 | TRBV5-4 | once
CASSPRQGADYGYTF | TGTGCCAGCAGCCCAAGACAGGGGGCGGACTATGGCTACACCTTC | TRBJ1-2 | TRBD1 | TRBV7-8 | .
CASRVAGERSYEQYF | TGTGCCAGTAGGGTAGCGGGAGAGAGGTCCTACGAGCAGTACTTC | TRBJ2-7 | TRBD2 | TRBV19 | once
CAWERGVANTGELFF | TGTGCCTGGGAAAGGGGAGTCGCGAACACCGGGGAGCTGTTTTTT | TRBJ2-2 | . | TRBV30 | .
CASNLGTEWNTGELFF | TGTGCCAGCAACCTCGGGACAGAGTGGAACACCGGGGAGCTGTTTTTT | TRBJ2-2 | TRBD1 | TRBV7-9 | .
CASSLEGGGLGYGYTF | TGTGCCAGCAGCTTAGAGGGAGGGGGCCTTGGCTATGGCTACACCTTC | TRBJ1-2 | TRBD1 | TRBV7-6 | .
CASSLGQWSYEQYF | TGTGCCAGCAGTTTGGGACAGTGGTCCTACGAGCAGTACTTC | TRBJ2-7 | TRBD1 | TRBV6-2/TRBV6-3 | .
CASSLRTPLWVQETQYF | TGTGCCAGCAGCTTAAGGACCCCGTTGTGGGTCCAAGAGACCCAGTACTTC | TRBJ2-5 | . | TRBV7-8 | .
CASSLLGQGWTGELFF | TGTGCCAGCAGTTTACTGGGACAGGGTTGGACCGGGGAGCTGTTTTTT | TRBJ2-2 | TRBD1 | TRBV27 | .
CASSETRVANTQYF | TGTGCCAGCAGTGAAACCCGGGTAGCTAATACGCAGTATTTT | TRBJ2-3 | . | TRBV2 | .
CASSLTGTAPGELFF | TGTGCCAGCAGCCTCACCGGGACAGCCCCCGGGGAGCTGTTTTTT | TRBJ2-2 | TRBD1 | TRBV6-4 | .
CASSQGDYQPQHF | TGTGCCAGCAGCCAAGGGGATTATCAGCCCCAGCATTTT | TRBJ1-5 | . | TRBV3-1/TRBV3-2 | .
CASSLVTDTQYF | TGTGCCAGCAGTTTGGTGACAGATACGCAGTATTTT | TRBJ2-3 | . | TRBV12-3/TRBV12-4 | once
CASSAELEGTEAFF | TGTGCCAGTAGTGCTGAACTCGAAGGGACTGAAGCTTTCTTT | TRBJ1-1 | . | TRBV19 | .
CSVARQESTEAFF | TGCAGCGTAGCCCGACAGGAAAGCACTGAAGCTTTCTTT | TRBJ1-1 | . | TRBV29-1 | .
CASTRTDPNTGELFF | TGTGCCAGTACTCGGACGGACCCGAACACCGGGGAGCTGTTTTTT | TRBJ2-2 | . | TRBV19 | .
CASSLNPSLYEQYF | TGTGCCAGCAGCTTAAACCCTTCCCTCTACGAGCAGTACTTC | TRBJ2-7 | . | TRBV11-2 | .
CATGRDSNQPQHF | TGTGCCACTGGACGGGATAGCAATCAGCCCCAGCATTTT | TRBJ1-5 | . | TRBV19 | .
CASSLEGQVNTEAFF | TGTGCCAGCAGCTTAGAGGGACAGGTGAACACTGAAGCTTTCTTT | TRBJ1-1 | TRBD1 | TRBV7-2 | once
CASSAATGGTYEQYF | TGTGCCAGCAGTGCGGCGACAGGGGGGACCTACGAGCAGTACTTC | TRBJ2-7 | TRBD1 | TRBV2 | .
CASRDPNTGELFF | TGTGCCAGTAGGGACCCTAACACCGGGGAGCTGTTTTTT | TRBJ2-2 | . | TRBV19 | .
CASSSLREQYF | TGTGCCAGCAGTTCCTTGAGGGAGCAGTACTTC | TRBJ2-7 | . | TRBV6-6 | .
CASSPPWGVGLEAFF | TGTGCCAGCTCGCCTCCATGGGGGGTGGGCCTTGAAGCTTTCTTT | TRBJ1-1 | . | TRBV18 | .
CASSLVSSPGETEAFF | TGCGCCAGCAGCTTGGTAAGCTCCCCCGGGGAAACTGAAGCTTTCTTT | TRBJ1-1 | . | TRBV5-1 | .
CASSLGQGSNEQYF | TGTGCCAGCAGCTTGGGACAGGGGTCGAACGAGCAGTACTTC | TRBJ2-7 | TRBD1 | TRBV5-4 | .
CASSTTGYGYTF | TGTGCCAGCAGCACGACTGGCTATGGCTACACCTTC | TRBJ1-2 | . | TRBV3-1/TRBV3-2 | .
CAITVGGTDTQYF | TGTGCCATCACGGTCGGGGGCACAGATACGCAGTATTTT | TRBJ2-3 | . | TRBV10-3 | once
CATRTGTGSDEQYF | TGTGCCACCAGAACCGGGACAGGGTCCGACGAGCAGTACTTC | TRBJ2-7 | TRBD1 | TRBV15 | .
CASSPLSDRNEQFF | TGTGCCAGCTCACCACTCTCGGACAGGAATGAGCAGTTCTTC | TRBJ2-1 | TRBD1 | TRBV18 | .
CASSQWGPEAFF | TGTGCCAGCAGCCAATGGGGACCTGAAGCTTTCTTT | TRBJ1-1 | . | TRBV7-8 | .